This T cell receptor (beta chain) was obtained from a study of graft-versus-host responses after intestinal transplantation. Across the study: All of the recipients had induction that used anti-thymocyte globulin, then tacrolimus and steroids for two to four years. Whole-study findings and limits: Clonal ratios of graft-versus-host to host-versus-graft in allografts were high for patients exhibiting graft-donor T cell macrochimerism. Present in recipient marrow, GvH clones included some that appeared first in ileum or blood. An association linked early post-transplant HvG declines with peak circulating GvH clone levels.

The repertoire was sequenced with immunoSEQ multiplex PCR; TCRdb's copy has only in-frame clones and lacks some. The sample shows tens of thousands of clones, 90% to 95% of them seen only once. Of note for this clone: Its specificity is not known.

Material: unstimulated CD4+ T cells sorted from spleen or lymph node cells, obtained before intestinal transplant. The sequence was collected from a human donor who received an intestinal transplant.

The DNA of the CDR3 is TGTGCCAGCAGTGAGGACAAGGGAAACACCATATATTTT. It codes for CASSEDKGNTIYF. The chain combines TRBV2 with TRBJ1-3; maybe TRBD1 (5 bases). CDR3 length equals 13 residues. Trimming pared 3 bases from V and 4 bases from J, leaving 7 bases between. Germline V gene lookup returns CDR1 SNHLY and CDR2 FYNNEI.